This TCR beta chain is drawn from a study of T cell responses to AZD1222 COVID-19 vaccine. The protocol was immunoSEQ multiplex PCR, while the TCRdb copy is restricted to in-frame clones and leaves out a portion. The table lists around 130,000 clones, around 90% of them singletons. Germline V lookup: CDR1 SGHRS, CDR2 YFSETQ. V dropped 1 base and J dropped 0 bases, with 19 bases sitting between them. The CDR3 runs to 18 residues. The sample here was peripheral blood, taken 28 days after the second AZD1222 dose. The chain uses TRBV5-1 and TRBJ1-1; possible D gene TRBD1, 5 bases. The receptor's source is an adult who received the AZD1222 COVID-19 vaccine. Here the CDR3 DNA reads TGCGCCAGCAGCTTGCGGGTTGTGGGGGAATCGATGAACACTGAAGCTTTCTTT. Residues: CASSLRVVGESMNTEAFF.